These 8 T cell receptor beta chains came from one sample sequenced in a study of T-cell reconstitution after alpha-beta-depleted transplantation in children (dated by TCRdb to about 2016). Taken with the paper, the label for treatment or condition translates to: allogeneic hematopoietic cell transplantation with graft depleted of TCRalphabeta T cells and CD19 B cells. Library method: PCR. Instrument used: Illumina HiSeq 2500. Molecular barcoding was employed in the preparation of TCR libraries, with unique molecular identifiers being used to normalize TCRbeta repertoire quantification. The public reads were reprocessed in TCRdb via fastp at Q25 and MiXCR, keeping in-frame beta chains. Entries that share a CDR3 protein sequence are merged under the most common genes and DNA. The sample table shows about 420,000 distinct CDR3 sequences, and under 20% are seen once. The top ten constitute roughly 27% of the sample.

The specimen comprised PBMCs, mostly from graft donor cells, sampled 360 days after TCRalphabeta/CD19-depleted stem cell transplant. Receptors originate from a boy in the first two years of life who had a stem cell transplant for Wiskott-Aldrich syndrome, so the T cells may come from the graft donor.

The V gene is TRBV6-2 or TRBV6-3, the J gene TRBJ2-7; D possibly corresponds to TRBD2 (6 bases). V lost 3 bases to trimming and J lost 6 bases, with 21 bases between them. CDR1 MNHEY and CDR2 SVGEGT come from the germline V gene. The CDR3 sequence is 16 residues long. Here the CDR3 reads CASSYTSEDYHREQYF. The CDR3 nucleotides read TGTGCCAGCAGTTATACCTCCGAGGACTACCATCGCGAGCAGTACTTC.

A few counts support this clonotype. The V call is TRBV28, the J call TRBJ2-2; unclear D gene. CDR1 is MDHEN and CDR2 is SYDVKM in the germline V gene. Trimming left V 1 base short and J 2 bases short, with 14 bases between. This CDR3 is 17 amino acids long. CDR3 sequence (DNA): TGTGCCAGCAGTTTATCGGTCCGTACCCTTAACACCGGGGAGCTGTTTTTT. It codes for CASSLSVRTLNTGELFF.

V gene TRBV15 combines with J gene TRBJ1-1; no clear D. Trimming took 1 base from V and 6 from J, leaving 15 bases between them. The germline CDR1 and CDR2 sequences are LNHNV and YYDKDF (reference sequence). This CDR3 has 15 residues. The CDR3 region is CATSRAPTEKSEAFF. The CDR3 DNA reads TGTGCCACCAGCAGAGCCCCCACGGAGAAGTCTGAAGCTTTCTTT.

The CDR3 coding sequence is TGTGCCAGCAGGGGACAGCCAGAGGACACCGGGGAGCTGTTTTTT. As protein: CASRGQPEDTGELFF. The J gene is TRBJ2-2, the V gene TRBV27; 7 positions agree with TRBD1. CDR1 is MNHEY and CDR2 is SMNVEV in the germline V gene (reference sequence). With 6 bases clipped from V and 3 bases from J, the junction kept 7 bases outside the gene matches. The CDR3 consists of 15 residues.

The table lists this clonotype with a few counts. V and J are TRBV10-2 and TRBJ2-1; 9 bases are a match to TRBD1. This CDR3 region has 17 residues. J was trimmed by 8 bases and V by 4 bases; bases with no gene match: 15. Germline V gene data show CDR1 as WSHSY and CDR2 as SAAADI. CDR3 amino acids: CASSVGGGGQGVDEQFF. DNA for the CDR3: TGCGCCAGCAGTGTTGGAGGGGGGGGACAGGGCGTTGATGAGCAGTTCTTC.

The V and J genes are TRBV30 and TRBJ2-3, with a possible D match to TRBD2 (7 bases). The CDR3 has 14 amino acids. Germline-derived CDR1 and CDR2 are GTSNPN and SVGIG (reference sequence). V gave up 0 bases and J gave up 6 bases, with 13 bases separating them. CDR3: CAWSVGGGVDTQYF. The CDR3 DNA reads TGTGCCTGGAGTGTGGGAGGGGGGGTCGATACGCAGTATTTT.

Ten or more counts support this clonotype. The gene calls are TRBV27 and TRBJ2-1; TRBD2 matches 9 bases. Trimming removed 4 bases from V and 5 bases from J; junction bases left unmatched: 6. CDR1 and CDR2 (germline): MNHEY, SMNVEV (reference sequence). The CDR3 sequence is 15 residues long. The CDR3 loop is CASSSGTSLHNEQFF. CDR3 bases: TGTGCCAGCAGTTCCGGGACTAGCTTACACAATGAGCAGTTCTTC.

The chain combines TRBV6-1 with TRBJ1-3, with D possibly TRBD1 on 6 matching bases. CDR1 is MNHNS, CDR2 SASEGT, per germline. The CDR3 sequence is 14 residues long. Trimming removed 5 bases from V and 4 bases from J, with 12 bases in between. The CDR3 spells CASSRGLSGNTIYF. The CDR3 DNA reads TGTGCCAGCAGTCGGGGGCTATCGGGAAACACCATATATTTT.